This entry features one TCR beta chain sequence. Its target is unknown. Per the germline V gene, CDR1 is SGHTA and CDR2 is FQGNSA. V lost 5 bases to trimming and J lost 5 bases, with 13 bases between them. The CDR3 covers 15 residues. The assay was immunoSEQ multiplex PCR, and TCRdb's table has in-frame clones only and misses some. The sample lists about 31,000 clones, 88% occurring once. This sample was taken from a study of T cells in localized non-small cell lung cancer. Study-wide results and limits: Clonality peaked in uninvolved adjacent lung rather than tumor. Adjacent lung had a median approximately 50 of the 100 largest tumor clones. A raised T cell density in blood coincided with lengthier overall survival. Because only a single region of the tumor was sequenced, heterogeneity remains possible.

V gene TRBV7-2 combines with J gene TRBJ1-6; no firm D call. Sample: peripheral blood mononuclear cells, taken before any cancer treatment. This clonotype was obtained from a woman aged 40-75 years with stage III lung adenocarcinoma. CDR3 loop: CASSPITENNSPLHF. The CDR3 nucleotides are TGTGCCAGCAGCCCCATCACGGAGAATAATTCACCCCTCCACTTT.